These 17 T cell receptor beta chains came from one sample sequenced in a study of shared clonotypes between healthy human individuals. In the naive CD8 group, cells lacked CD45RO and were positively selected for CCR7, so terminally differentiated effector memory CD45RA+ cells were left out. TCRdb's copy holds only in-frame clones and misses some; the assay was immunoSEQ multiplex PCR. The sample includes 550,000 to 750,000 clones, nearly 97% seen only once; the top ten take 0.095% to 0.12%. The specimen was naive CD8+ T cells sorted from blood. The source is a woman aged 30 to 39 in good health.

This clone was picked up one time. This sequence joins TRBV15 and TRBJ2-3; D possibly corresponds to TRBD1 (5 bases). This CDR3 is 15 amino acids long. Germline V gene sequence: CDR1 LNHNV, CDR2 YYDKDF (reference sequence). Trimming left V 1 base short and J 1 base short, with 9 bases between. CDR3: CATSRGRAGTDTQYF. DNA of the CDR3: TGTGCCACCAGCAGAGGCAGGGCGGGCACAGATACGCAGTATTTT.

This rearrangement joins TRBV28 to TRBJ2-7; 11 positions match TRBD2. This CDR3 spans 15 amino acids. Germline V lookup: CDR1 MDHEN, CDR2 SYDVKM. Trimming took 6 bases from V and 5 from J; bases not matched to a gene: 9. The CDR3 DNA reads TGTGCCAGCAGAAATACCGGGACTAGCGGCGACGAGCAGTACTTC. Translation gives CASRNTGTSGDEQYF. Looking up the rest from reference TRBV28 and TRBJ2-7 gives the full variable domain: DVKVTQSSRYLVKRTGEKVFLECVQDMDHENMFWYRQDPGLGLRLIYFSYDVKMKEKGDIPEGYSVSREKKERFSLILESASTNQTSMYLCASRNTGTSGDEQYFGPGTRLTVT.

The chain couples TRBV28 to TRBJ2-5, with D perhaps TRBD1 (5 bases). V lost 4 bases and J 9 bases, leaving 6 bases between the germline ends. CDR3 length: 10 residues. Germline V lookup: CDR1 MDHEN, CDR2 SYDVKM. The CDR3 reads CASSSRAQYF. The DNA of the CDR3 is TGTGCCAGCAGTTCCAGGGCCCAGTACTTC.

The V call is TRBV4-1, the J call TRBJ1-1; TRBD1 matches at 8 bases. Trimming removed 3 bases from V and 4 bases from J; junction bases left unmatched: 13. The CDR3 contains 17 residues. Germline V gene sequence: CDR1 MGHRA, CDR2 YSYEKL. Written as DNA, the CDR3 is TGCGCCAGCAGCCATACTACCCGGGACAGGCCCAGCACTGAAGCTTTCTTT. It encodes CASSHTTRDRPSTEAFF.

The rearrangement links TRBV4-1 to TRBJ1-5, with 7 bases matching TRBD1. The V gene end was trimmed by 1 base and the J gene end by 0 bases; junction bases not matched to a gene: 9. Germline V gene data show CDR1 as MGHRA and CDR2 as YSYEKL. The CDR3 is 18 amino acids. This CDR3 reads CASSQVKGATYSNQPQHF. CDR3 nucleotides: TGCGCCAGCAGCCAAGTGAAGGGGGCCACCTATAGCAATCAGCCCCAGCATTTT.

The chain couples TRBV18 to TRBJ2-7; 8 bases map to TRBD1. Germline CDR1 KGHSH, CDR2 LQKENI. CDR3 length equals 16 residues. The V segment lost 6 bases and the J segment 3 bases; nucleotides outside the gene matches: 13. CDR3 region: CASSLERTGKVYEQYF. As DNA, the CDR3 is TGTGCCAGCTCTCTCGAAAGGACAGGGAAGGTCTACGAGCAGTACTTC.

V is TRBV6-4 and J is TRBJ2-3; the D is unclear. The germline CDR1 and CDR2 sequences are MRHNA and SNTAGT. The CDR3 is 15 amino acids. V dropped 6 bases and J dropped 0 bases, with 13 bases sitting between them. The DNA of the CDR3 is TGTGCCAGCAGCTCGGTGGCTACTAGCACAGATACGCAGTATTTT. This translates into CASSSVATSTDTQYF.

A word on this clone: The identical CDR3 is also encoded by other nucleotide sequences in the sample. The chain joins TRBV7-9 to TRBJ2-7, with D unresolved. Germline V gene lookup returns CDR1 SEHNR and CDR2 FQNEAQ (reference sequence). V lost 4 bases and J lost 5, with 9 bases in between. This CDR3 has 12 amino acids. The CDR3 DNA reads TGTGCCAGCAGCTCCACGGGTCACGAGCAGTACTTC. Protein sequence: CASSSTGHEQYF.

The chain links TRBV5-4 to TRBJ2-3; the D is unclear. Trimming cost V 2 bases and J 6 bases, with 10 bases left between them. This CDR3 spans 13 amino acids. CDR1 and CDR2 (germline): SGHNT, YYREEE (reference sequence). The CDR3 loop reads CASSFRAADTQYF. CDR3 DNA sequence: TGTGCCAGCAGCTTCCGGGCCGCGGATACGCAGTATTTT. Full variable domain (missing parts from reference TRBV5-4 and TRBJ2-3): ETGVTQSPTHLIKTRGQQVTLRCSSQSGHNTVSWYQQALGQGPQFIFQYYREEENGRGNFPPRFSGLQFPNYSSELNVNALELDDSALYLCASSFRAADTQYFGPGTRLTVL.

The CDR3 nucleotides are TGTGCCAGCAGCTTTGGCAGATTTTCAACTAATGAAAAACTGTTTTTT. This gives the protein CASSFGRFSTNEKLFF. This sequence joins TRBV7-8 and TRBJ1-4; D is uncertain. CDR3 length: 16 amino acids. Germline lookup yields CDR1 SGHVS and CDR2 FQNEAQ. The V end lost 3 bases, the J end lost 0 bases, and 11 bases lay between the germline ends.

The CDR3 is CASSLPLTRPLEGGELFF. The CDR3 nucleotides read TGTGCCAGCAGCTTACCTCTGACGCGCCCCCTTGAAGGCGGGGAGCTGTTTTTT. This rearrangement joins TRBV7-9 to TRBJ2-2; D gene ambiguous. The CDR3 is 18 residues long. Germline-derived CDR1 and CDR2 are SEHNR and FQNEAQ (reference sequence). V lost 2 bases and J 7 bases, leaving 23 bases between the germline ends.

The DNA of the CDR3 is TGTGCCAGCAGCGACGGCTCCTCTAGCGGGAAGACCCAGTACTTC. Protein sequence: CASSDGSSSGKTQYF. The chain uses TRBV7-9 and TRBJ2-5; 9 nucleotides match TRBD2. V trimming: 5 bases; J trimming: 6 bases; junction bases outside the gene matches: 10. The length of the CDR3 is 15 residues. CDR1 and CDR2 from the germline V gene are SEHNR and FQNEAQ (reference sequence).

The chain recombines TRBV4-1 with TRBJ2-4; D tentatively fits TRBD1 or TRBD2 (5 bases each). V gave up 4 bases and J gave up 0 bases, with 13 bases separating them. Germline CDR1 reads MGHRA; CDR2 reads YSYEKL. The CDR3 is 16 amino acids. CDR3: CASSLWGLGAKNIQYF. The CDR3 region has the DNA TGCGCCAGCAGCCTCTGGGGGTTGGGAGCCAAAAACATTCAGTACTTC.

The J gene is TRBJ1-4, the V gene TRBV29-1, with TRBD1 matching 7 bases. Looked up from germline, CDR1 is SQVTM and CDR2 is ANQGSEA. CDR3 size: 15 residues. V dropped 7 bases and J dropped 3; count of bases not matched to a gene: 11. This CDR3 is CSAKQGSGANEKLFF. DNA for the CDR3: TGCAGCGCCAAACAGGGGTCGGGGGCTAATGAAAAACTGTTTTTT.

V is TRBV25-1 and J is TRBJ2-5; 7 bases are shared with TRBD2. The CDR3 extends over 16 amino acids. Germline values: CDR1 MGHDK, CDR2 SYGVNS. V gave up 1 base and J gave up 0 bases; unmatched junction bases: 5. The CDR3 coding sequence is TGTGCCAGCAGTGAATTGGCCAGCGGGGACCAAGAGACCCAGTACTTC. This codes for CASSELASGDQETQYF. Together with reference TRBV25-1 and TRBJ2-5, the CDR3 gives the full variable domain: EADIYQTPRYLVIGTGKKITLECSQTMGHDKMYWYQQDPGMELHLIHYSYGVNSTEKGDLSSESTVSRIRTEHFPLTLESARPSHTSQYLCASSELASGDQETQYFGPGTRLLVL.

This chain connects TRBV13 to TRBJ2-7; the D gene is possibly TRBD1 (5 bases). The CDR3 totals 14 residues. Germline V gene lookup returns CDR1 PRHDT and CDR2 FYEKMQ (reference sequence). The V end was cut by 5 bases, the J end by 4 bases, with 15 bases between. The CDR3 DNA is TGTGCCAGCAGCCCCCCCGAAGGGGCTTACGAGCAGTACTTC. As protein: CASSPPEGAYEQYF.

A remark on this clone: The same CDR3 arises from other DNA sequences in this sample as well. This chain connects TRBV5-1 to TRBJ1-1; no clear D. Germline V gives CDR1 SGHRS, CDR2 YFSETQ. V was shortened by 1 base and J by 0 bases, with 7 bases between the two germline ends. This CDR3 is 14 amino acids long. The CDR3 nucleotides read TGCGCCAGCAGCTTGACTGGCATGAACACTGAAGCTTTCTTT. As protein: CASSLTGMNTEAFF.